The subject of this entry is one T cell receptor (beta chain). The CDR3 runs 16 residues. The germline CDR1 and CDR2 sequences are SEHNR and FQNEAQ (reference sequence). Trimming at V came to 5 bases and at J to 1 base, leaving 9 bases not matched to a gene. This record comes from a study of cytomegalovirus exposure and HLA in healthy donors. The PCR used 60 Vbeta and 13 Jbeta primers. The repertoire was sequenced with immunoSEQ multiplex PCR; TCRdb's copy has only in-frame clones and lacks some. Here the sample spans around 110,000 clones, about 86% being singletons. The receptor was derived from a woman in her thirties in good health and CMV-seronegative. The sequenced sample consisted of PBMCs. The chain joins TRBV7-9 to TRBJ2-3; 7 bases are a match to TRBD2. CDR3 in amino acids: CASSAGTTTGTDTQYF. The CDR3 DNA sequence: TGTGCCAGCAGCGCAGGGACTACCACAGGCACAGATACGCAGTATTTT.